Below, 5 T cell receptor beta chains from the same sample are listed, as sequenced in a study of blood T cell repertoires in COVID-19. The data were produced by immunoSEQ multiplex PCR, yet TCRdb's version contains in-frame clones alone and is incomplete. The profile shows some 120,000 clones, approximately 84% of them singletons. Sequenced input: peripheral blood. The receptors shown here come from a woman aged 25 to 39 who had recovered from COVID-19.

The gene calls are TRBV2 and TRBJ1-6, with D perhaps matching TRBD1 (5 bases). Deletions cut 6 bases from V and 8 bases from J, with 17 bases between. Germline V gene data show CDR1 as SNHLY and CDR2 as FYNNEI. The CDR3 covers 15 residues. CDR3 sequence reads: CASRARGGGDSPLHF. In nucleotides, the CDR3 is TGTGCCAGCAGAGCACGGGGGGGAGGTGATTCACCCCTCCACTTT.

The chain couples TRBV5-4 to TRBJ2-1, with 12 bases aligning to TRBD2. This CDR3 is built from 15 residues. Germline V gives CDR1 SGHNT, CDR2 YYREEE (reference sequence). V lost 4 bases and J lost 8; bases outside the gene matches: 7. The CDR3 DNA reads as TGTGCCAGCAGCACGGGACTAGCGGGTCAGTATGAGCAGTTCTTC. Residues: CASSTGLAGQYEQFF.

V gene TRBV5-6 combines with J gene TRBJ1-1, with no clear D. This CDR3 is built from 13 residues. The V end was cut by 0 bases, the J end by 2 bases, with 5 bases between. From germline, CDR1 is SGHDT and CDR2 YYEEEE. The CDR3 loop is CASSLGGNTEAFF. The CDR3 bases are TGTGCCAGCAGCTTGGGAGGTAACACTGAAGCTTTCTTT.

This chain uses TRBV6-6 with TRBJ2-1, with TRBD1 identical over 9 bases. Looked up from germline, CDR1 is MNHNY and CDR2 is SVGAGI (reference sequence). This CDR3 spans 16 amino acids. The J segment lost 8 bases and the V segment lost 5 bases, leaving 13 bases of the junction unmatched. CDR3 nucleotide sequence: TGTGCCAGCAGTCCCCTGGGGACAGGGATATGGGATGAGCAGTTCTTC. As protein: CASSPLGTGIWDEQFF.

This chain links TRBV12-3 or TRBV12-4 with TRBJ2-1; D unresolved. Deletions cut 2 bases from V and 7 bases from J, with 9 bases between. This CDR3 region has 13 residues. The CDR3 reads CASSLLLNNEQFF. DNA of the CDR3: TGTGCCAGCAGTTTACTCCTAAATAATGAGCAGTTCTTC.